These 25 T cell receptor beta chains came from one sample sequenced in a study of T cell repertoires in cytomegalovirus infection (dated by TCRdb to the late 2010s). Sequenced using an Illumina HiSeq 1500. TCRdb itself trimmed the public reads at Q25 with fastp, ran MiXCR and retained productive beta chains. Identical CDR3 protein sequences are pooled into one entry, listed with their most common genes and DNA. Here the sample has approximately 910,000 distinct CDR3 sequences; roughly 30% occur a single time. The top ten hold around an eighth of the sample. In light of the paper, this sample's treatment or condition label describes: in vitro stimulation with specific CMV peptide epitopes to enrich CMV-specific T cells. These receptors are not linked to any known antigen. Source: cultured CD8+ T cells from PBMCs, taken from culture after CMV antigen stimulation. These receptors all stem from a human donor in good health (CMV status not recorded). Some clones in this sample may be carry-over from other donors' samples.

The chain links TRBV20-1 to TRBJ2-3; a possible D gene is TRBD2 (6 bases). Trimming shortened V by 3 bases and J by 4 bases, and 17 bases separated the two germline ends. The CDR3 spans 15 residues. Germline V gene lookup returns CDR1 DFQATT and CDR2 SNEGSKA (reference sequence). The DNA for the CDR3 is TGCAGTGCTAGCTCCCGAACGGGGGTCCCAGATACGCAGTATTTT. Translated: CSASSRTGVPDTQYF.

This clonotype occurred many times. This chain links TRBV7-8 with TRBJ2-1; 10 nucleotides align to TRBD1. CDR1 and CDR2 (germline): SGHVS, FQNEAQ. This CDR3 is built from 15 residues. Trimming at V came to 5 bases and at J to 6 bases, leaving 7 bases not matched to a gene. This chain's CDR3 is CASSQFRTGGNEQFF. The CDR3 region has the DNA TGTGCCAGCAGCCAGTTCAGGACAGGGGGCAATGAGCAGTTCTTC.

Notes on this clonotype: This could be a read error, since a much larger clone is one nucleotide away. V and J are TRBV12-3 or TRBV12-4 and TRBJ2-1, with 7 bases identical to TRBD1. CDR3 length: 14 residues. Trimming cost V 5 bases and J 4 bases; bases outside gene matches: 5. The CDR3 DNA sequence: TGTGCCAGCAGTGTCAGGGGGTGGTACAATGAGCAGTTCTTC. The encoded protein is CASSVRGWYNEQFF.

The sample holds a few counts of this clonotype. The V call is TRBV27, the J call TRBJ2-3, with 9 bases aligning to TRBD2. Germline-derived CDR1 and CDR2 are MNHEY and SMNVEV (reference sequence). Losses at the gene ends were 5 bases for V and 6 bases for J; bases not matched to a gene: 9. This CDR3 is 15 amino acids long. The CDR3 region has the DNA TGTGCCAGCAGTCACCAAGCGGGGGGATACGATACGCAGTATTTT. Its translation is CASSHQAGGYDTQYF.

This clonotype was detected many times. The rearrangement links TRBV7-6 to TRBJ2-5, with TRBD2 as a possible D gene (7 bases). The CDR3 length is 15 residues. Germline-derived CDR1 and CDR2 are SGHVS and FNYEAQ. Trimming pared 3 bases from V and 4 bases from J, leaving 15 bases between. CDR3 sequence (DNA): TGTGCCAGCAGCTTGGACCTGGGGGGGCCAGAGACCCAGTACTTC. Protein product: CASSLDLGGPETQYF.

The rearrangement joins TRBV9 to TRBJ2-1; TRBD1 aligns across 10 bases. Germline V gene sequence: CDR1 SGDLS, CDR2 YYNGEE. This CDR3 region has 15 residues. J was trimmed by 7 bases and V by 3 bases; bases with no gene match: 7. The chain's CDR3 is CASSEGTGASNEQFF. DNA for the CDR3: TGTGCCAGCAGCGAGGGGACAGGGGCAAGTAATGAGCAGTTCTTC.

As DNA, the CDR3 is TGTGCCAGCAGTGACTCGGGCAGGGGAACAGATACGCAGTATTTT. Translation: CASSDSGRGTDTQYF. The rearrangement uses TRBV6-4 and TRBJ2-3, with D possibly TRBD1 on 6 matching bases. Trimming pared 0 bases from V and 3 bases from J, leaving 10 bases between. This CDR3 region has 15 residues. Per germline, CDR1 MRHNA and CDR2 SNTAGT.

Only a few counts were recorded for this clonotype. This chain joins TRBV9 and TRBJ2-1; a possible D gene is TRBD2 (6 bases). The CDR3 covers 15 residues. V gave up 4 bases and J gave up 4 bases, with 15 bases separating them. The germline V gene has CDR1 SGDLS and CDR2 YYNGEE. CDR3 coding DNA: TGTGCCAGCAGCTCCTCTGCGGGGACTTACAATGAGCAGTTCTTC. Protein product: CASSSSAGTYNEQFF.

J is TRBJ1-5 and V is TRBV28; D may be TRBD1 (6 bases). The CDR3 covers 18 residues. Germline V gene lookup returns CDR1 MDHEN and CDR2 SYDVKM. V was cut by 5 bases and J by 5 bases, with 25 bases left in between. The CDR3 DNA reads TGTGCCAGCAGTCCGAGGGGGGGCGCATCATACGGGGATCAGCCCCAGCATTTT. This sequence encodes CASSPRGGASYGDQPQHF.

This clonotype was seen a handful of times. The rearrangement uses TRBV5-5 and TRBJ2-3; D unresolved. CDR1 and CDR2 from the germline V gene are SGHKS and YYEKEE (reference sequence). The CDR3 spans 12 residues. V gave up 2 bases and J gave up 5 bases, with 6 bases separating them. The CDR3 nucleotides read TGTGCCAGCAGCTTTTGGGAAGATACGCAGTATTTT. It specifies CASSFWEDTQYF. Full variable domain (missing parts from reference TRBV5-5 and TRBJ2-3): DAGVTQSPTHLIKTRGQQVTLRCSPISGHKSVSWYQQVLGQGPQFIFQYYEKEERGRGNFPDRFSARQFPNYSSELNVNALLLGDSALYLCASSFWEDTQYFGPGTRLTVL.

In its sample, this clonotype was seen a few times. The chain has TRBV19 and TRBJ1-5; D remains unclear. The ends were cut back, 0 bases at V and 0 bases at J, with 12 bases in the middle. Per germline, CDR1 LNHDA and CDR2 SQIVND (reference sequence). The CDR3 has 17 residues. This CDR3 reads CASSIDPNSYSNQPQHF. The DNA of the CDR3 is TGTGCCAGTAGTATAGATCCCAACAGCTATAGCAATCAGCCCCAGCATTTT.

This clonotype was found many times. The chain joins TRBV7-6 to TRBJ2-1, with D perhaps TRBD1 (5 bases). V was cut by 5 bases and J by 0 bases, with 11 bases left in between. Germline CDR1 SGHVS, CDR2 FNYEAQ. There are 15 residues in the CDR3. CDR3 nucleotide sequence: TGTGCCAGCAGCCAGGGCCCAACCTCCTACAATGAGCAGTTCTTC. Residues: CASSQGPTSYNEQFF.

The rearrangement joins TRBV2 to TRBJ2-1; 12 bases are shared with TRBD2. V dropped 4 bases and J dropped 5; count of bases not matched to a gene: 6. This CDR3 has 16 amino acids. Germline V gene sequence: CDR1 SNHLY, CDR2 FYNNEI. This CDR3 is CASSGSLAGGDNEQFF. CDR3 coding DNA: TGTGCCAGCAGTGGGTCCCTAGCGGGGGGGGACAATGAGCAGTTCTTC.

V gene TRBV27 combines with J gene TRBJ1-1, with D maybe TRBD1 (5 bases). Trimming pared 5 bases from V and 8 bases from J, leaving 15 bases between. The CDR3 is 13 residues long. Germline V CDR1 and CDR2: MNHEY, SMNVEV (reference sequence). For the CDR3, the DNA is TGTGCCAGCAGTACCGGGGGGAGGGGAGAAGCTTTCTTT. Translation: CASSTGGRGEAFF.

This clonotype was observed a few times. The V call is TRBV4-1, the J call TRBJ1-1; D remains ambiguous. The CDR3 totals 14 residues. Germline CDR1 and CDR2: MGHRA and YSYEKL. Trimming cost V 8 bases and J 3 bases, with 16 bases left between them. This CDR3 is CASAHPGGDTEAFF. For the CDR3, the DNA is TGCGCCAGCGCACACCCTGGAGGAGACACTGAAGCTTTCTTT.

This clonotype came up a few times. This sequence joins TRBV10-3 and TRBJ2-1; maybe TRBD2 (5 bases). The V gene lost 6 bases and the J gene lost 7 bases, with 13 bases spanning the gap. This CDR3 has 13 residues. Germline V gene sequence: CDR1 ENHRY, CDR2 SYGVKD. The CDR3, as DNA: TGTGCCATCAGGTGGCGGGTGGAGAATGAGCAGTTCTTC. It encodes CAIRWRVENEQFF.

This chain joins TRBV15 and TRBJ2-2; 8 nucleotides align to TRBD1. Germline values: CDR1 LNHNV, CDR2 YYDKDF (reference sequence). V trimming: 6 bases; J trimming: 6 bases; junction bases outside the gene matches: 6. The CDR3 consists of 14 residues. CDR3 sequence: CATRVTGVAGELFF. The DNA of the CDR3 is TGTGCCACCAGGGTGACAGGGGTCGCCGGGGAGCTGTTTTTT.

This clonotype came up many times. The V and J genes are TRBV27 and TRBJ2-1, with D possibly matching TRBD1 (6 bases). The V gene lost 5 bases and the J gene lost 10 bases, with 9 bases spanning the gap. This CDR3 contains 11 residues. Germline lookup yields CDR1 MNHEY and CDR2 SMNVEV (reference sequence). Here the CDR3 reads CASSTGLEQFF. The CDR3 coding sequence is TGTGCCAGCAGTACAGGGTTGGAGCAGTTCTTC.

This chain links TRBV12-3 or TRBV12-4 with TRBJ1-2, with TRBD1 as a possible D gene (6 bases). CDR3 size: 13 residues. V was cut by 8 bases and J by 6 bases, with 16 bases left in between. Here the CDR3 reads CASFRGGQDGYTF. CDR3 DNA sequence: TGTGCCAGCTTCCGAGGGGGGCAGGATGGCTACACCTTC.

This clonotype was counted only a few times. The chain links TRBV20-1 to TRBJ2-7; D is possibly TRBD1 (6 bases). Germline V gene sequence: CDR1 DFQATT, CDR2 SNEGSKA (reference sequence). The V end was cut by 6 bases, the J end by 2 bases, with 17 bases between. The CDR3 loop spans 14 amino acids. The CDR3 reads CSAKGVGLAYEQYF. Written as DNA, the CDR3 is TGCAGTGCCAAGGGGGTCGGGCTAGCCTACGAGCAGTACTTC.

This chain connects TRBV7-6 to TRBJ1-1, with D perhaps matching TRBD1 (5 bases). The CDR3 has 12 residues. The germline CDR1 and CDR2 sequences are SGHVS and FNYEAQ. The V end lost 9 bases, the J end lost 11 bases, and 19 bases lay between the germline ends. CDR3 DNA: TGTGCCAGGAGCCCACGGGACTTTACTGCTTTCTTT. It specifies CARSPRDFTAFF. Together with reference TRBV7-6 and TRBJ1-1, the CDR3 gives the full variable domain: GAGVSQSPRYKVTKRGQDVALRCDPISGHVSLYWYRQALGQGPEFLTYFNYEAQQDKSGLPNDRFSAERPEGSISTLTIQRTEQRDSAMYRCARSPRDFTAFFGQGTRLTVV.

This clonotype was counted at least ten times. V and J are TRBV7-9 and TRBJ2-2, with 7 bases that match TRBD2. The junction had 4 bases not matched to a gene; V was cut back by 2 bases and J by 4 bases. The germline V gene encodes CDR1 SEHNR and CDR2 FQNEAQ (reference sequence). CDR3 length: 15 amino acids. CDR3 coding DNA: TGTGCCAGCAGCTTATCCGGGGGGTTCACCGGGGAGCTGTTTTTT. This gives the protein CASSLSGGFTGELFF.

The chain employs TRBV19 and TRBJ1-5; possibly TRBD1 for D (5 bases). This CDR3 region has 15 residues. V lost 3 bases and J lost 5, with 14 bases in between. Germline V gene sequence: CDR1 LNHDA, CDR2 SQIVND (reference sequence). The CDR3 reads CASSMGRKMDQPQHF. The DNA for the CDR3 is TGTGCCAGTAGTATGGGACGCAAGATGGATCAGCCCCAGCATTTT.

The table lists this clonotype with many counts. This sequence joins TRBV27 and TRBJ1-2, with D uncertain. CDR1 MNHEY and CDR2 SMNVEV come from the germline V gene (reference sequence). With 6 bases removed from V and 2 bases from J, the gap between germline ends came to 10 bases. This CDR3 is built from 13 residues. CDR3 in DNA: TGTGCCAGCAGCTTGGGCACAAACTATGGCTACACCTTC. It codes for CASSLGTNYGYTF.

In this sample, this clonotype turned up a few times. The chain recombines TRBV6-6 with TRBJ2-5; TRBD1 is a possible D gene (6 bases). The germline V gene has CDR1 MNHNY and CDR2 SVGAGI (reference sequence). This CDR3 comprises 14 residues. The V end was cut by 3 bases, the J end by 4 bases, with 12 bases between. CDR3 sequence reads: CASSYYRERETQYF. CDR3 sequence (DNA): TGTGCCAGCAGTTATTACAGGGAACGAGAGACCCAGTACTTC.